This entry concerns a single T cell receptor beta chain. Antigen: not known. This specimen comes from a study of cytomegalovirus exposure and HLA in healthy donors. Germline lookup yields CDR1 ENHRY and CDR2 SYGVKD. There are 13 residues in the CDR3. Trimming removed 0 bases from V and 5 bases from J, with 4 bases in between. Study-level points and caveats: TCR beta sequences reportedly predicted the HLA-A and HLA-B alleles of most subjects accurately. When the data were analyzed later, several of the most significant clusters appeared to be linked to common viral pathogens. The analysis excluded some indistinguishable V segments, including TRBV6-2 and TRBV6-3. With later analysis, a missense DCLRE1C variant became linked to TCR beta V- and J-gene trimming.

Vbeta (60) and Jbeta (13) primers were used in the PCR. The assay was immunoSEQ multiplex PCR, and TCRdb's table has in-frame clones only and misses some. The sample lists around 59,000 clones, under 90% occurring once. The TCR was taken from a woman aged 40 to 49 in good health and CMV-seronegative. The chain recombines TRBV10-3 with TRBJ2-2; D unclear. Sequenced: PBMCs. CDR3 in amino acids: CAISESRTGELFF. CDR3 sequence (DNA): TGTGCCATCAGTGAGTCGAGGACCGGGGAGCTGTTTTTT.